A selection of T cell receptor beta chains follows, all from one sample in a study of cytomegalovirus exposure and HLA in healthy donors. TCRdb keeps only in-frame clones here, not all; method: immunoSEQ multiplex PCR. The sample lists 150,000 to 200,000 clones, 77% occurring once. Sequencing was done on a sample of PBMCs. These TCRs come from a female donor in good health and CMV-seronegative. CDR3s include the opening cysteine and the closing phenylalanine or tryptophan. The order of the fields is V gene, D gene, clone size, J gene, CDR3 DNA, CDR3 protein. The D gene is left open where the match is weak. Clone size, where shown, is once, few, many, or a class for clones that have expanded.

v_gene: TRBV6-4
d_gene: TRBD1
abundance: few
j_gene: TRBJ2-2
CDR3nt: TGTGCCAGCGTAATAGACAGGGGGCCGTTCACCGGGGAGCTGTTTTTT
CDR3aa: CASVIDRGPFTGELFF

v_gene: TRBV15
d_gene: TRBD1
abundance: -
j_gene: TRBJ2-2
CDR3nt: TGTGCCACCAGCAGCCCCGGGACAGACTATAACACCGGGGAGCTGTTTTTT
CDR3aa: CATSSPGTDYNTGELFF

v_gene: TRBV2
d_gene: TRBD1
abundance: once
j_gene: TRBJ1-5
CDR3nt: TGTGCCAGCAGCCACAGGGGATTGAGGGATCAGCCCCAGCATTTT
CDR3aa: CASSHRGLRDQPQHF

v_gene: TRBV4-3
d_gene: -
abundance: few
j_gene: TRBJ1-1
CDR3nt: TGCGCCAGCAGCCCTCACTGGGGGCCTGAAGCTTTCTTT
CDR3aa: CASSPHWGPEAFF

v_gene: TRBV11-2
d_gene: TRBD2
abundance: -
j_gene: TRBJ2-1
CDR3nt: TGTGCCACTAGCGGGGTTTGGAATGAGCAGTTCTTC
CDR3aa: CATSGVWNEQFF

v_gene: TRBV7-9
d_gene: -
abundance: few
j_gene: TRBJ1-2
CDR3nt: TGTGCCAGCAGCCAACAGGACACCGGCTTCTATGGCTACACCTTC
CDR3aa: CASSQQDTGFYGYTF

v_gene: TRBV28
d_gene: TRBD2
abundance: few
j_gene: TRBJ2-1
CDR3nt: TGTGCCAGCAGGGAGGCCTTAGCGGGAGGGGAGCAGTTCTTC
CDR3aa: CASREALAGGEQFF

v_gene: TRBV9
d_gene: -
abundance: few
j_gene: TRBJ2-3
CDR3nt: TGTGCCAGCAGCGTAGGGGGGCGGGGGCCGAGCACAGATACGCAGTATTTT
CDR3aa: CASSVGGRGPSTDTQYF

v_gene: TRBV4-2
d_gene: TRBD2
abundance: few
j_gene: TRBJ2-2
CDR3nt: TGTGCCAGCAGCCAAGAGGGGCAGACTAGCGGTTTCACCGGGGAGCTGTTTTTT
CDR3aa: CASSQEGQTSGFTGELFF

v_gene: TRBV27
d_gene: TRBD1
abundance: once
j_gene: TRBJ1-4
CDR3nt: TGTGCCAGCAGTCCGACAGGGGGCGCGGGAAAACTGTTTTTT
CDR3aa: CASSPTGGAGKLFF

v_gene: TRBV25-1
d_gene: -
abundance: -
j_gene: TRBJ1-6
CDR3nt: TGTGCCAGCAGTGAATATTTCACAGACTATAATTCACCCCTCCACTTT
CDR3aa: CASSEYFTDYNSPLHF

v_gene: TRBV9
d_gene: -
abundance: -
j_gene: TRBJ1-3
CDR3nt: TGTGCCAGCAGCGTAGCTTGGGGCCTCTCTGGAAACACCATATATTTT
CDR3aa: CASSVAWGLSGNTIYF

v_gene: TRBV9
d_gene: -
abundance: -
j_gene: TRBJ1-1
CDR3nt: TGTGCCAGCAGCTCCCACATGAACACTGAAGCTTTCTTT
CDR3aa: CASSSHMNTEAFF

v_gene: TRBV7-2
d_gene: -
abundance: -
j_gene: TRBJ2-3
CDR3nt: TGTGCCAGCAGCTTACAGTCGGGGGTCACAGATACGCAGTATTTT
CDR3aa: CASSLQSGVTDTQYF

v_gene: TRBV5-4
d_gene: -
abundance: -
j_gene: TRBJ2-3
CDR3nt: TGTGCCAGCAGCCGTTCAGGTAGCACAGATACGCAGTATTTT
CDR3aa: CASSRSGSTDTQYF

v_gene: TRBV10-3
d_gene: TRBD2
abundance: once
j_gene: TRBJ2-5
CDR3nt: TGTGCCATCAGTTACGGGGGGAACCAAGAGACCCAGTACTTC
CDR3aa: CAISYGGNQETQYF

v_gene: TRBV18
d_gene: TRBD2
abundance: -
j_gene: TRBJ2-1
CDR3nt: TGTGCCAGCTTCCCGGGACTAGCGGGAGTTGGGCAGTTCTTC
CDR3aa: CASFPGLAGVGQFF

v_gene: TRBV15
d_gene: -
abundance: few
j_gene: TRBJ2-7
CDR3nt: TGTGCCACCTCTCGGGACACTACCTCCTACGAGCAGTACTTC
CDR3aa: CATSRDTTSYEQYF

v_gene: TRBV5-1
d_gene: -
abundance: -
j_gene: TRBJ2-7
CDR3nt: TGCGCCAGCAGTCGCACGGGGGAAGCTTCCTACGAGCAGTACTTC
CDR3aa: CASSRTGEASYEQYF

v_gene: TRBV28
d_gene: -
abundance: -
j_gene: TRBJ2-3
CDR3nt: TGTGCCAGCAGTCCCTCCCAGGGATTGGGAGATACGCAGTATTTT
CDR3aa: CASSPSQGLGDTQYF

v_gene: TRBV9
d_gene: -
abundance: few
j_gene: TRBJ2-7
CDR3nt: TGTGCCAGCAGCGTGGGACTTAGGAGCTCCTACGAGCAGTACTTC
CDR3aa: CASSVGLRSSYEQYF

v_gene: TRBV7-2
d_gene: -
abundance: few
j_gene: TRBJ2-2
CDR3nt: TGTGCCAGCAGCGCCCAGGCAGCGGCTAACACCGGGGAGCTGTTTTTT
CDR3aa: CASSAQAAANTGELFF

v_gene: TRBV9
d_gene: TRBD1
abundance: -
j_gene: TRBJ2-7
CDR3nt: TGTGCCAGCAGCCGGACAGGGGTAGGGTCCGAGCAGTACTTC
CDR3aa: CASSRTGVGSEQYF

v_gene: TRBV5-6
d_gene: TRBD1
abundance: -
j_gene: TRBJ1-4
CDR3nt: TGTGCCAGCAGCGGGACAGGGGGTGAAAAACTGTTTTTT
CDR3aa: CASSGTGGEKLFF

v_gene: TRBV19
d_gene: -
abundance: -
j_gene: TRBJ1-3
CDR3nt: TGTGCCAGTAGGACAGTCCACTCTGGAAACACCATATATTTT
CDR3aa: CASRTVHSGNTIYF

v_gene: TRBV5-1
d_gene: TRBD1
abundance: -
j_gene: TRBJ2-2
CDR3nt: TGCGCCAGCAGCTCCGGACAGGTGGACACCGGGGAGCTGTTTTTT
CDR3aa: CASSSGQVDTGELFF

v_gene: TRBV2
d_gene: -
abundance: -
j_gene: TRBJ2-5
CDR3nt: TGTGCCAGCAGGATCAAGGCGGTCCAAGAGACCCAGTACTTC
CDR3aa: CASRIKAVQETQYF

v_gene: TRBV10-3
d_gene: -
abundance: -
j_gene: TRBJ2-7
CDR3nt: TGTGCCATCGAGAGCTCGCTGTTCTACGAGCAGTACTTC
CDR3aa: CAIESSLFYEQYF

v_gene: TRBV9
d_gene: -
abundance: -
j_gene: TRBJ1-1
CDR3nt: TGTGCCAGCAGCGTAGAGGGAGCGAACACTGAAGCTTTCTTT
CDR3aa: CASSVEGANTEAFF

v_gene: TRBV5-6
d_gene: TRBD1
abundance: -
j_gene: TRBJ1-6
CDR3nt: TGTGCCAGCAGCTTGGAAGACGGGACAGGCAATTCACCCCTCCACTTT
CDR3aa: CASSLEDGTGNSPLHF

v_gene: TRBV5-6
d_gene: TRBD1
abundance: -
j_gene: TRBJ2-7
CDR3nt: TGTGCCAGCACCGTCGAACACCGGGACAGGCCCTACGAGCAGTACTTC
CDR3aa: CASTVEHRDRPYEQYF

v_gene: TRBV6-1
d_gene: -
abundance: -
j_gene: TRBJ1-2
CDR3nt: TGTGCCAGCAGTGAGATGGGCAGCTTCGGTGGCTACACCTTC
CDR3aa: CASSEMGSFGGYTF

v_gene: TRBV19
d_gene: TRBD1
abundance: -
j_gene: TRBJ2-6
CDR3nt: TGTGCCAGCGGGGACAGGGGCTTTCTCAGCTCTGGGGCCAACGTCCTGACTTTC
CDR3aa: CASGDRGFLSSGANVLTF

v_gene: TRBV19
d_gene: -
abundance: -
j_gene: TRBJ2-7
CDR3nt: TGTGCCAGTAGTATATTTGTTGGACAGAGCGCCTACGAGCAGTACTTC
CDR3aa: CASSIFVGQSAYEQYF

v_gene: TRBV7-2
d_gene: -
abundance: once
j_gene: TRBJ1-2
CDR3nt: TGTGCCAGCAGCTTAGCGTTCCCAAGGGGGTCTACGGGCTACACCTTC
CDR3aa: CASSLAFPRGSTGYTF

v_gene: TRBV9
d_gene: -
abundance: -
j_gene: TRBJ1-1
CDR3nt: TGTGCCAGCAGCGGCGGGACTGGCACTGAAGCTTTCTTT
CDR3aa: CASSGGTGTEAFF

v_gene: TRBV7-2
d_gene: TRBD1
abundance: -
j_gene: TRBJ1-4
CDR3nt: TGTGCCAGCAGCTATGTGACAGGGTTGAATGAAAAACTGTTTTTT
CDR3aa: CASSYVTGLNEKLFF

v_gene: TRBV27
d_gene: TRBD2
abundance: -
j_gene: TRBJ2-7
CDR3nt: TGTGCCAGCAGTTTAAAACTAGCGGGAGGCGAGCAGTACTTC
CDR3aa: CASSLKLAGGEQYF

v_gene: TRBV6-6
d_gene: -
abundance: -
j_gene: TRBJ2-6
CDR3nt: TGTGCCAGCCAAACTACTCACTCTGGGGCCAACGTCCTGACTTTC
CDR3aa: CASQTTHSGANVLTF

v_gene: TRBV30
d_gene: -
abundance: -
j_gene: TRBJ1-1
CDR3nt: TGTGCCTCAAAAGACAACTTGAACACTGAAGCTTTCTTT
CDR3aa: CASKDNLNTEAFF

v_gene: TRBV28
d_gene: -
abundance: -
j_gene: TRBJ2-7
CDR3nt: TGTGCCAGCAGTTTTGGGGGCCTCTACGAGCAGTACTTC
CDR3aa: CASSFGGLYEQYF

v_gene: TRBV14
d_gene: TRBD2
abundance: -
j_gene: TRBJ2-3
CDR3nt: TGTGCCAGCAGCCAAGATAGGGTACTAGCGGGAGAGGCAGATACGCAGTATTTT
CDR3aa: CASSQDRVLAGEADTQYF

v_gene: TRBV20-1
d_gene: -
abundance: once
j_gene: TRBJ1-1
CDR3nt: TGCAGTGCTAGCCGCACTGAAGCTTTCTTT
CDR3aa: CSASRTEAFF

v_gene: TRBV7-6
d_gene: -
abundance: -
j_gene: TRBJ1-1
CDR3nt: TGTGCCAGCAGCCTGGGGCAAAATGAAGCTTTCTTT
CDR3aa: CASSLGQNEAFF

v_gene: TRBV7-9
d_gene: TRBD1
abundance: -
j_gene: TRBJ2-6
CDR3nt: TGTGCCAGCAGCCAACCGGGACAGGGGGACTCTGGGGCCAACGTCCTGACTTTC
CDR3aa: CASSQPGQGDSGANVLTF

v_gene: TRBV9
d_gene: -
abundance: -
j_gene: TRBJ1-5
CDR3nt: TGTGCCAGCAGCGTAGAGAAGGGAGTGGGGCCCCAGCATTTT
CDR3aa: CASSVEKGVGPQHF

v_gene: TRBV25-1
d_gene: TRBD2
abundance: -
j_gene: TRBJ2-5
CDR3nt: TGTGCCAGCAGTGATAGACTAGCGGGAGGGTGGGAGACCCAGTACTTC
CDR3aa: CASSDRLAGGWETQYF

v_gene: TRBV30
d_gene: TRBD1
abundance: -
j_gene: TRBJ1-1
CDR3nt: TGTGCCCGCACGACAGGGACTAACACTGAAGCTTTCTTT
CDR3aa: CARTTGTNTEAFF

v_gene: TRBV28
d_gene: TRBD1
abundance: -
j_gene: TRBJ1-2
CDR3nt: TGTGCCAGCAGTTCCGGACAGGGGGCAGGCTACACCTTC
CDR3aa: CASSSGQGAGYTF

v_gene: TRBV6-5
d_gene: TRBD2
abundance: -
j_gene: TRBJ2-7
CDR3nt: TGTGCCAGCAGTCCTCCGGGACTATCCTACGAGCAGTACTTC
CDR3aa: CASSPPGLSYEQYF

v_gene: TRBV5-1
d_gene: -
abundance: -
j_gene: TRBJ2-1
CDR3nt: TGCGCCAGCGGCCCCGGGGGACGGGACAATGAGCAGTTCTTC
CDR3aa: CASGPGGRDNEQFF

v_gene: TRBV9
d_gene: TRBD1
abundance: few
j_gene: TRBJ1-2
CDR3nt: TGTGCCAGCAGCGTAGTTACAGGGGATGGCTACACCTTC
CDR3aa: CASSVVTGDGYTF